This TCR beta chain was sequenced in a study of blood T cell repertoires in COVID-19. On the study more broadly: In each case, the material was cDNA or gDNA derived from T cells, B-cell-depleted T cells, or PBMCs.

Germline lookup yields CDR1 MDHEN and CDR2 SYDVKM. V dropped 6 bases and J dropped 8 bases, with 14 bases sitting between them. This CDR3 region has 13 residues. As originally analysed: Reference gene primer amplification gave estimated nucleated cell counts. The table came from immunoSEQ multiplex PCR; TCRdb's copy has only in-frame clones and leaves some out. Clone size and V and J calls were adopted from that table, with D and trimming inferred from the DNA. The table shows under 110,000 clones, with less than 85% occurring only once. The chain carries TRBV28 and TRBJ2-1; maybe TRBD2 (6 bases). The sequencing input was peripheral blood. This clonotype was sampled from a woman between 70 and 85 years old with active or convalescent COVID-19. CDR3 coding DNA: TGTGCCAGCAGCCCTTGGGAGGTTGATGAGCAGTTCTTC. Its protein is CASSPWEVDEQFF.